These 6 T cell receptor beta chains share one sample of origin, sequenced in a study of shared clonotypes between healthy human individuals. Produced via immunoSEQ multiplex PCR; TCRdb's table is partial and in-frame only. The sample contains about 520,000 clones, approximately 95% of which appear only once. The sequenced sample consisted of naive CD4+ T cells sorted from blood. As to subset: CD45RA+ positively selected. The receptor set was obtained from a young woman in good health.

This chain links TRBV27 with TRBJ2-3; 8 nucleotides match TRBD2. The trim removed 6 bases at V and 5 bases at J, leaving 19 bases unmatched. Germline loops: CDR1 MNHEY, CDR2 SMNVEV (reference sequence). There are 18 residues in the CDR3. This chain's CDR3 is CASSRIEIAGKVVDTQYF. CDR3 in DNA: TGTGCCAGCAGCCGTATCGAGATAGCGGGAAAGGTGGTAGATACGCAGTATTTT.

The J gene is TRBJ2-7, the V gene TRBV27, with 13 nucleotides matching TRBD2. This CDR3 contains 18 residues. Germline V gene sequence: CDR1 MNHEY, CDR2 SMNVEV (reference sequence). V lost 2 bases to trimming and J lost 4 bases; unmatched junction nucleotides: 11. DNA for the CDR3: TGTGCCAGCAGTTTACAGCCCGGACTAGCGGGGGCACAATACGAGCAGTACTTC. This encodes CASSLQPGLAGAQYEQYF.

This chain connects TRBV7-9 to TRBJ1-1; D is ambiguous. Germline CDR1 SEHNR, CDR2 FQNEAQ (reference sequence). The V gene lost 3 bases and the J gene lost 4 bases, with 9 bases spanning the gap. The CDR3 length is 13 residues. The CDR3 nucleotides read TGTGCCAGCAGCTTCTGGGAGGGCACTGAAGCTTTCTTT. Its protein is CASSFWEGTEAFF.

The genes are TRBV7-3 and TRBJ1-1; TRBD1 aligns across 7 bases. CDR1 and CDR2 (germline): SGHTA, FQGTGA. The CDR3 consists of 14 residues. V shed 5 bases, J shed 1 base, and the junction held 4 bases outside the gene matches. CDR3 sequence reads: CASSLQGRNTEAFF. CDR3 sequence (DNA): TGTGCCAGCAGCCTACAGGGGCGGAACACTGAAGCTTTCTTT.

This clone was observed once. The rearrangement uses TRBV6-1 and TRBJ2-5; D possibly corresponds to TRBD1 (6 bases). Trimming cost V 3 bases and J 5 bases, with 13 bases left between them. This CDR3 spans 14 amino acids. Germline V gene sequence: CDR1 MNHNS, CDR2 SASEGT. CDR3 DNA sequence: TGTGCCAGCAGTGATGGGGGAACAGGGGAGACCCAGTACTTC. Its protein is CASSDGGTGETQYF.

The chain has TRBV11-2 and TRBJ2-3; D not certain. Germline V gene lookup returns CDR1 SGHAT and CDR2 FQNNGV. Deletions cut 8 bases from V and 5 bases from J, with 14 bases between. This CDR3 region has 13 residues. CDR3 DNA: TGTGCCAGCTCAAATGGTGGGGAAGATACGCAGTATTTT. As protein: CASSNGGEDTQYF. The whole variable domain, remainder taken from reference TRBV11-2 and TRBJ2-3, is EAGVAQSPRYKIIEKRQSVAFWCNPISGHATLYWYQQILGQGPKLLIQFQNNGVVDDSQLPKDRFSAERLKGVDSTLKIQPAKLEDSAVYLCASSNGGEDTQYFGPGTRLTVL.